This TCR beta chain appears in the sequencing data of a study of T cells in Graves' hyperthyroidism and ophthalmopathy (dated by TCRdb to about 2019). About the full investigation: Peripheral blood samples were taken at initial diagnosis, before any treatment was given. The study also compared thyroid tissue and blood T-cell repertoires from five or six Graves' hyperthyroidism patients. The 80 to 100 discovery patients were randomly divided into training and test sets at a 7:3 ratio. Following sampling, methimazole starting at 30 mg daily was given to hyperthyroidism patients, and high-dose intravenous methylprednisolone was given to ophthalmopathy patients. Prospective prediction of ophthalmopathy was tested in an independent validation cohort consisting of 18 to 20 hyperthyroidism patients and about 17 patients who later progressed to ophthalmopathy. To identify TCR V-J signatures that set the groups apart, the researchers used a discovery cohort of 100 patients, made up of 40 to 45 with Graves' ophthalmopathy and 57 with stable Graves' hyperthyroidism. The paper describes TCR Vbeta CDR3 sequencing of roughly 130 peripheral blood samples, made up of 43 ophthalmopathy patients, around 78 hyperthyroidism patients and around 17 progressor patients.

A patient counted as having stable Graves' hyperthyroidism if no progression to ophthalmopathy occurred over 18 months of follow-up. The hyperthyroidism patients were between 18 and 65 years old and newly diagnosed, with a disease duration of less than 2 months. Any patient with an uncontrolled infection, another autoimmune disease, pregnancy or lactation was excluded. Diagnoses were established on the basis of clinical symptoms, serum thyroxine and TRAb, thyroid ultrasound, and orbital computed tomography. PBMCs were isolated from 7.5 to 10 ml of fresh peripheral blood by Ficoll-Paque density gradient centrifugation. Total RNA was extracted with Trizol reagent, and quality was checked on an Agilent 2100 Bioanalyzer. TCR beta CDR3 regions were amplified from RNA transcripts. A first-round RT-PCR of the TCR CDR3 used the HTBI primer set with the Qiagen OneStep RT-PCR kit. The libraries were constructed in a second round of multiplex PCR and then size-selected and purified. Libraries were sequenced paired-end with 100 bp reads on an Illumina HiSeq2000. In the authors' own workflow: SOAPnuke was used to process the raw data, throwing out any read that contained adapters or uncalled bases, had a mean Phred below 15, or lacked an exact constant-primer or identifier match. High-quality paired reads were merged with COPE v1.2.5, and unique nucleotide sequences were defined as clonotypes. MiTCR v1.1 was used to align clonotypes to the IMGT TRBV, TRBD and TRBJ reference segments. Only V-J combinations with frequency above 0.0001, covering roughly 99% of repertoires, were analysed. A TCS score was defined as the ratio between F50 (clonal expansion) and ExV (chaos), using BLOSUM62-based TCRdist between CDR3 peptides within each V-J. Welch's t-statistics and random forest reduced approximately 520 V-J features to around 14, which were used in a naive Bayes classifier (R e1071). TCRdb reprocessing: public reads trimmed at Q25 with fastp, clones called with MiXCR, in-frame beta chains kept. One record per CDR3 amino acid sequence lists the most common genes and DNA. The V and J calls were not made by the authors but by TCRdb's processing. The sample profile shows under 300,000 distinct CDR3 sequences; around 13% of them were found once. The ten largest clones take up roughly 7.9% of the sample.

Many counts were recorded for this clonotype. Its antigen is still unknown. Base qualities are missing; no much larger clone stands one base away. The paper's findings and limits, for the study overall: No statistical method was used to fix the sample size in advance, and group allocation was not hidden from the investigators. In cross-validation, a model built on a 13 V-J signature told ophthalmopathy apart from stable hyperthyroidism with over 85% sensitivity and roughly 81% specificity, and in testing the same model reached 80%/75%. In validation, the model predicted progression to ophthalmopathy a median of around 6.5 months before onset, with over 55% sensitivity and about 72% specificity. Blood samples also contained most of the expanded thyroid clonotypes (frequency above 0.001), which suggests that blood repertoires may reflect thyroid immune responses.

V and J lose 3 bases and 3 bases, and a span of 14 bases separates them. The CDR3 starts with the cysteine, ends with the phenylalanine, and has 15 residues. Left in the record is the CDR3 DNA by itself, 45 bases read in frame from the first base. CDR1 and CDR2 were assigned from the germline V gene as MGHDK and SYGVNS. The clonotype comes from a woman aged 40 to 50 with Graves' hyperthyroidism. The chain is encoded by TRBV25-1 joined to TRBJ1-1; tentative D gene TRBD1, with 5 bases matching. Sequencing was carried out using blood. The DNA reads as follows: TGTGCCAGCAGTGAGGGGACCCAAGCGGACACTGAAGCTTTCTTT. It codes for CASSEGTQADTEAFF.